These 2 T cell receptor beta chains came from one sample sequenced in a study of cytomegalovirus exposure and HLA in healthy donors. This PCR relied on a set of 60 Vbeta primers and 13 Jbeta primers. Produced via immunoSEQ multiplex PCR; TCRdb's table is partial and in-frame only. Of some 170,000 clones listed, over 60% are singletons. Source material: PBMCs. These receptors were taken from a man aged 40-49 years in good health and CMV-seropositive.

This clone was seen a single time. The chain links TRBV4-1 to TRBJ1-5, with D tentatively TRBD1 (5 bases). Trimming cost V 0 bases and J 9 bases, with 18 bases left between them. CDR1 and CDR2 (germline): MGHRA, YSYEKL. The CDR3 extends over 16 amino acids. The CDR3 loop reads CASSQDLSGLPRPQHF. The DNA for the CDR3 is TGCGCCAGCAGCCAAGATCTCTCGGGACTGCCTAGGCCCCAGCATTTT.

The chain employs TRBV5-4 and TRBJ1-2; possible D gene TRBD1, 6 bases. From germline, CDR1 is SGHNT and CDR2 YYREEE (reference sequence). The V end lost 4 bases, the J end lost 8 bases, and 15 bases lay between the germline ends. The CDR3 totals 13 residues. The CDR3 DNA reads as TGTGCCAGCAGCCGCCACAGGGATACAGGCTACACCTTC. Translated: CASSRHRDTGYTF. The variable domain in full, with the rest retrieved from reference TRBV5-4 and TRBJ1-2, is ETGVTQSPTHLIKTRGQQVTLRCSSQSGHNTVSWYQQALGQGPQFIFQYYREEENGRGNFPPRFSGLQFPNYSSELNVNALELDDSALYLCASSRHRDTGYTFGSGTRLTVV.